The 5 T cell receptor beta chains reported below all come from one sample, sequenced in a study of blood T cell repertoires in COVID-19. The table came from immunoSEQ multiplex PCR; TCRdb's copy has only in-frame clones and leaves some out. The sample holds about 280,000 clones; roughly 85% are singletons and the top ten take 2% to 3%. The specimen was PBMCs or T cells enriched from blood (not recorded which). The receptors shown here come from a woman in her 50s who had recovered from COVID-19.

This chain links TRBV30 with TRBJ2-7; D gene ambiguous. Germline V gives CDR1 GTSNPN, CDR2 SVGIG (reference sequence). CDR3 length: 12 amino acids. The V gene lost 0 bases and the J gene lost 2 bases, with 5 bases spanning the gap. The CDR3 DNA is TGTGCCTGGAGTGTACAAGCCTACGAGCAGTACTTC. This encodes CAWSVQAYEQYF.

The J gene is TRBJ1-2, the V gene TRBV12-3 or TRBV12-4; D not resolved. CDR3 size: 13 residues. Trimming removed 6 bases from V and 6 bases from J, with 14 bases in between. The CDR3 reads CASSPRRRDGYTF. DNA for the CDR3: TGTGCCAGCAGCCCGCGTCGGAGAGATGGCTACACCTTC.

This clone was detected only a few times. In the same sample, other DNA sequences code for this CDR3. CDR3 sequence (DNA): TGTGCCAGCAGCTTATTGACAGGGTCGAACACTGAAGCTTTCTTT. It codes for CASSLLTGSNTEAFF. V usage is TRBV11-2 and J usage is TRBJ1-1; 7 bases are shared with TRBD1. J gave up 1 base and V 2 bases, and 4 bases lay outside the gene matches. Germline V gene data show CDR1 as SGHAT and CDR2 as FQNNGV. CDR3 size: 15 residues.

The J gene is TRBJ2-3, the V gene TRBV2; D is possibly TRBD1 (5 bases). CDR1 is SNHLY, CDR2 FYNNEI, per germline. The CDR3 is 14 amino acids. Deletions cut 5 bases from V and 7 bases from J, with 16 bases between. This chain's CDR3 is CASSRDSLSNTQYF. CDR3 coding DNA: TGTGCCAGCAGTAGAGACAGTCTCTCGAATACGCAGTATTTT.

The genes are TRBV28 and TRBJ2-5; 7 nucleotides align to TRBD2. Germline CDR1 and CDR2: MDHEN and SYDVKM. V lost 5 bases, J lost 4 bases, and 13 bases stayed unmatched. This CDR3 spans 16 amino acids. CDR3 coding DNA: TGTGCCAGCAGTCAGCCGTACACGGGGGGTGGAGAGACCCAGTACTTC. Its protein is CASSQPYTGGGETQYF.